The 21 T cell receptor beta chains below were found in one sample sequenced in a study of T cell repertoires in aging, cancer and after chemotherapy. A mixed TRB-A/B primer pool amplified rearranged TRB by multiplex touch-down PCR. A single record per CDR3 protein comes from TCRdb applying MiXCR to the multiplex PCR reads. The sample lists about 5,200 distinct CDR3 sequences, around 30% seen once, with roughly 5.6% in the top ten. TCR beta rearrangements were amplified from peripheral blood genomic DNA. The sample consisted of blood. The receptors were sampled from a human donor in good health.

The rearrangement links TRBV10-3 to TRBJ2-7, with D perhaps TRBD2 (6 bases). The V gene's germline CDR1 is ENHRY and CDR2 SYGVKD. The CDR3 is made up of 16 amino acids. V was pared by 0 bases and J by 1 base, with 13 bases between. Here the CDR3 DNA reads TGTGCCATCAGTGAGTCCGGAGGGGACCCTTCCTACGAGCAGTACTTC. It encodes CAISESGGDPSYEQYF.

By share of the sample, this clonotype is medium-sized. The rearrangement joins TRBV19 to TRBJ2-7, with a tentative D call TRBD2 (6 bases). V gave up 6 bases and J gave up 1 base, with 16 bases separating them. CDR1 and CDR2 from the germline V gene are LNHDA and SQIVND (reference sequence). CDR3 length: 15 residues. This chain's CDR3 is CASSRRDLASYEQYF. The CDR3 DNA sequence: TGTGCCAGTAGCCGCCGGGACTTAGCTTCCTACGAGCAGTACTTC.

The chain joins TRBV6-5 to TRBJ1-1; D is unresolved. Germline CDR1 is MNHEY and CDR2 is SVGAGI. With 0 bases removed from V and 5 bases from J, the gap between germline ends came to 10 bases. This CDR3 has 14 amino acids. The CDR3 spells CASSYSPGRTEAFF. The CDR3 nucleotides read TGTGCCAGCAGTTACTCTCCGGGGAGAACTGAAGCTTTCTTT.

This clonotype was counted between two and nine times. The chain links TRBV19 to TRBJ1-1; 7 nucleotides align to TRBD1. Looked up from germline, CDR1 is LNHDA and CDR2 is SQIVND (reference sequence). The CDR3 sequence is 15 residues long. V shed 5 bases and J 5 bases; nucleotides not matched to a gene: 11. CDR3 DNA sequence: TGTGCCAGTAGTCTACAAACAGGGGTAATGACTGAAGCTTTCTTT. This gives the protein CASSLQTGVMTEAFF.

This clonotype ranks as large. The chain employs TRBV29-1 and TRBJ2-1; 7 positions match TRBD1. The CDR3 has 14 residues. CDR1 is SQVTM, CDR2 ANQGSEA, per germline. V shed 6 bases and J 2 bases; nucleotides not matched to a gene: 7. The CDR3 nucleotides are TGCAGCGTGAGGGACAGCATAACCTACAATGAGCAGTTCTTC. The encoded protein is CSVRDSITYNEQFF.

This chain joins TRBV4-2 and TRBJ2-7; 10 bases are shared with TRBD1. V lost 0 bases, J lost 5 bases, and 7 bases stayed unmatched. The CDR3 sequence is 16 residues long. Germline CDR1 reads LGHNA; CDR2 reads YNFKEQ. The CDR3 sequence is CASSQDRSGQGNEQYF. CDR3 DNA: TGTGCCAGCAGCCAAGATCGGTCGGGACAGGGGAACGAGCAGTACTTC.

This clonotype occurred once. The chain recombines TRBV11-1 with TRBJ2-3; D unclear. Germline V gene data show CDR1 as SGHAT and CDR2 as FQDESV (reference sequence). Trimming stripped 5 bases from V and 0 bases from J, with 12 bases between. The CDR3 totals 15 residues. The CDR3 is CASSQFGASTDTQYF. In DNA form, the CDR3 reads TGTGCCAGCAGCCAATTCGGTGCCAGCACAGATACGCAGTATTTT.

This clonotype has just a few counts. This CDR3 reads CASSPGQGGETEAFF. The CDR3 DNA follows: TGTGCCAGCAGCCCCGGACAGGGGGGAGAGACTGAAGCTTTCTTT. The V call is TRBV12-3 or TRBV12-4, the J call TRBJ1-1, with 10 bases identical to TRBD1. The CDR3 loop spans 15 amino acids. The V and J ends lost 6 bases and 5 bases, in that order; junction bases with no gene match: 9.

This clonotype was seen a handful of times. V and J are TRBV12-3 or TRBV12-4 and TRBJ1-5; D remains ambiguous. The CDR3 has 13 residues. Trimming stripped 2 bases from V and 5 bases from J, with 7 bases between. CDR3 coding DNA: TGTGCCAGCAGTTTAATAGAGGATCAGCCCCAGCATTTT. This gives the protein CASSLIEDQPQHF.

This clonotype is medium-sized. The rearrangement joins TRBV7-3 to TRBJ2-3; D is unclear. Germline CDR1 is SGHTA and CDR2 is FQGTGA. The CDR3 loop spans 14 amino acids. Between the trimmed V and J ends, which lost 1 base and 2 bases, there was a span of 7 bases. The CDR3 reads CASSLIFPTDTQYF. The CDR3 DNA is TGTGCCAGCAGCTTAATTTTCCCCACAGATACGCAGTATTTT.

The rearrangement joins TRBV6-5 to TRBJ2-7; 7 bases agree with TRBD1. Germline V gene lookup returns CDR1 MNHEY and CDR2 SVGAGI. The CDR3 length is 15 residues. J lost 2 bases, V lost 1 base, and 5 bases had no gene match. The CDR3 reads CASSYLSGTAYEQYF. The CDR3 DNA is TGTGCCAGCAGTTACTTATCAGGGACAGCCTACGAGCAGTACTTC.

This chain uses TRBV6-5 with TRBJ2-3; TRBD2 matches 9 bases. Looked up from germline, CDR1 is MNHEY and CDR2 is SVGAGI. The ends lost 2 bases at V and 2 bases at J; junction bases unmatched: 14. This CDR3 comprises 19 residues. The CDR3 reads CASSYAVGGGGRPTDTQYF. DNA for the CDR3: TGTGCCAGCAGTTACGCCGTTGGCGGGGGGGGAAGACCCACAGATACGCAGTATTTT.

In its sample, this clonotype ranks as medium-sized. The chain uses TRBV6-5 and TRBJ2-3, with TRBD2 matching 10 bases. Germline V gene lookup returns CDR1 MNHEY and CDR2 SVGAGI. The CDR3 runs to 16 residues. The trim removed 0 bases at V and 4 bases at J, leaving 4 bases unmatched. The CDR3 region is CASSYSPSGGSDTQYF. CDR3 in DNA: TGTGCCAGCAGTTACTCTCCTAGCGGGGGTTCAGATACGCAGTATTTT.

This clonotype has just a few counts. J is TRBJ2-7 and V is TRBV15; no reliable D call. The V end was cut by 0 bases, the J end by 5 bases, with 11 bases between. The CDR3 runs to 14 residues. Germline V gene data show CDR1 as LNHNV and CDR2 as YYDKDF (reference sequence). The CDR3 loop is CATSREFELNEQYF. In DNA form, the CDR3 reads TGTGCCACCAGCAGAGAATTTGAATTGAACGAGCAGTACTTC. Together with reference TRBV15 and TRBJ2-7, the CDR3 gives the full variable domain: DAMVIQNPRYQVTQFGKPVTLSCSQTLNHNVMYWYQQKSSQAPKLLFHYYDKDFNNEADTPDNFQSRRPNTSFCFLDIRSPGLGDTAMYLCATSREFELNEQYFGPGTRLTVT.

The chain links TRBV5-1 to TRBJ2-5, with 8 bases aligning to TRBD1. CDR1 SGHRS and CDR2 YFSETQ come from the germline V gene. Trimming removed 4 bases from V and 5 bases from J; junction bases left unmatched: 10. The CDR3 contains 15 residues. CDR3 DNA: TGCGCCAGCAGCCTTGGACAGGGAAGTGCGGAGACCCAGTACTTC. Protein product: CASSLGQGSAETQYF.

This clonotype showed up just a few times. The chain carries TRBV27 and TRBJ2-7; D ambiguous. V was shortened by 6 bases and J by 2 bases, with 8 bases between the two germline ends. This CDR3 has 12 residues. Germline V CDR1 and CDR2: MNHEY, SMNVEV (reference sequence). CDR3 amino acids: CASRDGPYEQYF. The CDR3 DNA follows: TGTGCCAGCAGGGACGGCCCCTACGAGCAGTACTTC.

This clonotype was seen a few times. The V gene is TRBV15, the J gene TRBJ1-5; D gene uncertain. CDR3 length: 13 amino acids. Germline CDR1 and CDR2: LNHNV and YYDKDF (reference sequence). Trimming took 4 bases from V and 2 from J, leaving 6 bases between them. The CDR3 nucleotides are TGTGCCACCAGCACGGAGGGCAATCAGCCCCAGCATTTT. Translation: CATSTEGNQPQHF.

By sample share, this clonotype is medium-sized. This rearrangement joins TRBV5-6 to TRBJ2-5; the D call may be TRBD1 or TRBD2 (5 bases each). The CDR3 is 13 residues long. With 4 bases removed from V and 5 bases from J, the gap between germline ends came to 12 bases. The germline V gene has CDR1 SGHDT and CDR2 YYEEEE. CDR3 nucleotides: TGTGCCAGCAGCCCGGGGACGGCGGAGACCCAGTACTTC. It codes for CASSPGTAETQYF.

The chain links TRBV30 to TRBJ2-1; tentatively, D is TRBD2 (8 bases). The germline V gene encodes CDR1 GTSNPN and CDR2 SVGIG (reference sequence). Trimming removed 3 bases at V and 4 bases at J, with 13 bases between. The CDR3 has 14 residues. The DNA for the CDR3 is TGTGCCTGGAGCCGGGGGGGACAGTACAATGAGCAGTTCTTC. Its translation is CAWSRGGQYNEQFF.

This clonotype is deemed medium-sized. The chain links TRBV27 to TRBJ2-1; TRBD2 might be the D (5 bases). Trimming took off 3 bases at V and 7 bases at J, with 13 bases between the two ends. CDR1 is MNHEY, CDR2 SMNVEV, per germline (reference sequence). The CDR3 totals 14 residues. The CDR3 DNA is TGTGCCAGCAGTTTCTCGGGGTTTGGAAATGAGCAGTTCTTC. Translated: CASSFSGFGNEQFF.

The chain links TRBV6-1 to TRBJ1-1; D not certain. The CDR3 is 17 amino acids. The ends were cut back, 0 bases at V and 1 base at J, with 15 bases in the middle. Per germline, CDR1 MNHNS and CDR2 SASEGT. The CDR3 here is CASSEAHPAQANTEAFF. The CDR3 DNA sequence: TGTGCCAGCAGTGAAGCGCATCCAGCCCAAGCGAACACTGAAGCTTTCTTT.